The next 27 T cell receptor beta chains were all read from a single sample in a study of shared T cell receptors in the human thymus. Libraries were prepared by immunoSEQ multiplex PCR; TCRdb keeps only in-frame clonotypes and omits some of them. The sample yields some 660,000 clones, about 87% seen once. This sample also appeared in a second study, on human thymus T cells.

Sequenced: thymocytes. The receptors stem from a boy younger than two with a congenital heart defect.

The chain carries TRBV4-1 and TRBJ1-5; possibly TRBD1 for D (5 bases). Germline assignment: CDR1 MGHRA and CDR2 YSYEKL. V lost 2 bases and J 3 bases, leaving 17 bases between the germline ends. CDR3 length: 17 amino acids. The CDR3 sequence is CASSQNDAGGYNQPQHF. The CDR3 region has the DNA TGCGCCAGCAGCCAAAATGACGCGGGGGGGTACAATCAGCCCCAGCATTTT.

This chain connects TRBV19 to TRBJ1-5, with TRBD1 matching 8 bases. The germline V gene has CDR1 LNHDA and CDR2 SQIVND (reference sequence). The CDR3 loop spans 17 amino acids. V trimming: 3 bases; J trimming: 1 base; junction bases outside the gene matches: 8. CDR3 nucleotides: TGTGCCAGTAGTATCTGGCAGGGGGCATGGAGCAATCAGCCCCAGCATTTT. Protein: CASSIWQGAWSNQPQHF.

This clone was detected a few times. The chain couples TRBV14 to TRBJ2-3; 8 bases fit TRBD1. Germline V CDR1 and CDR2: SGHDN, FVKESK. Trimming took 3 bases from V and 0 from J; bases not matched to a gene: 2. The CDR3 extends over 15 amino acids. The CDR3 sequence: CASSQGQASTDTQYF. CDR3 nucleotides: TGTGCCAGCAGCCAGGGACAGGCGAGCACAGATACGCAGTATTTT.

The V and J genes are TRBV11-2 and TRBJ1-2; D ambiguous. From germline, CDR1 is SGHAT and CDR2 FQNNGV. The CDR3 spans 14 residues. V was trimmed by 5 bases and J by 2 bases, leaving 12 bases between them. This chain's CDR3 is CASSPPRANYGYTF. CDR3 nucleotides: TGTGCCAGCAGCCCCCCGAGGGCAAACTATGGCTACACCTTC.

CDR3 residues: CASSPLRTGEMNTEAFF. The CDR3 DNA reads as TGTGCCAGCAGCCCTCTTAGAACAGGAGAAATGAACACTGAAGCTTTCTTT. The chain links TRBV14 to TRBJ1-1, with D tentatively TRBD1 (5 bases). V lost 4 bases, J lost 0 bases, and 18 bases lay in between. This CDR3 contains 17 residues. Germline V gene lookup returns CDR1 SGHDN and CDR2 FVKESK.

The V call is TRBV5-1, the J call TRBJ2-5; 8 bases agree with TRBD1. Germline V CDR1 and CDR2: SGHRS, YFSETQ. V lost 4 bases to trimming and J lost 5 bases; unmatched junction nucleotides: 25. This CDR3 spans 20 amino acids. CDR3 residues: CASSQFQRLGPGQGSETQYF. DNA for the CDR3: TGCGCCAGCAGCCAGTTCCAACGTTTGGGGCCCGGACAGGGCTCGGAGACCCAGTACTTC.

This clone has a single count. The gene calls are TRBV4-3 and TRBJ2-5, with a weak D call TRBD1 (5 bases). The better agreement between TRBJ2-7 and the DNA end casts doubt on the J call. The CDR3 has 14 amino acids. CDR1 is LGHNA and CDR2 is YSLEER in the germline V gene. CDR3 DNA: TGCGCCAGCAGCCAAGAATTCCAGGGCCACGAGCAGTACTTC. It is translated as CASSQEFQGHEQYF.

CDR3 bases: TGTGCTAGCGGCGAGAACCGGGACAGGGGGGCCTATGGCTACACCTTC. Encoded protein: CASGENRDRGAYGYTF. The rearrangement links TRBV7-7 to TRBJ1-2; 11 bases are a match to TRBD1. Per germline, CDR1 SSHAT and CDR2 FNYEAQ (reference sequence). The CDR3 spans 16 residues.

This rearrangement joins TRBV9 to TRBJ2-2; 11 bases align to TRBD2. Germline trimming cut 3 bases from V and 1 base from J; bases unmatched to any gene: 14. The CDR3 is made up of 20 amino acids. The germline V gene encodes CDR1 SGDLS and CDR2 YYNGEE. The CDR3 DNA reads TGTGCCAGCAGCGCGAAACTCACTAGCGGGGGTACCCGGAACACCGGGGAGCTGTTTTTT. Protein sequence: CASSAKLTSGGTRNTGELFF.

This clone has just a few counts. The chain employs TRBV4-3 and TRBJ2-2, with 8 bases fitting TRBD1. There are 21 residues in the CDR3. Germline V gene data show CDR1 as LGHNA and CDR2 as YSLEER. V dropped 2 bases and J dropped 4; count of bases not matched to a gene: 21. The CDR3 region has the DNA TGCGCCAGCAGCCAACCTCCCCTAACCCCTACAGGGGGTGGATTCACCGGGGAGCTGTTTTTT. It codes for CASSQPPLTPTGGGFTGELFF.

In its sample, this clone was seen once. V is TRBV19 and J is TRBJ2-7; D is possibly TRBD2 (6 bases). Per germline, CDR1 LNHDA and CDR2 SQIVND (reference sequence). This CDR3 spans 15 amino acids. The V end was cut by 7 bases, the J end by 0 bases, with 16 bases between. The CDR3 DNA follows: TGTGCCAGTATGGGGGACGGGAGCAGCTCCTACGAGCAGTACTTC. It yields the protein CASMGDGSSSYEQYF. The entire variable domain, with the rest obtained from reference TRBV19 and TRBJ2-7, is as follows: DGGITQSPKYLFRKEGQNVTLSCEQNLNHDAMYWYRQDPGQGLRLIYYSQIVNDFQKGDIAEGYSVSREKKESFPLTVTSAQKNPTAFYLCASMGDGSSSYEQYFGPGTRLTVT.

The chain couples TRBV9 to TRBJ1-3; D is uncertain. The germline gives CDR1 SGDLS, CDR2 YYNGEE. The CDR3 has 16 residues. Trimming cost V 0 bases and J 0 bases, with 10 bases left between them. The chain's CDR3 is CASSVGQRNSGNTIYF. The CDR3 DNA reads TGTGCCAGCAGCGTAGGGCAGCGAAACTCTGGAAACACCATATATTTT. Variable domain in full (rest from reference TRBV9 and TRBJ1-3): DSGVTQTPKHLITATGQRVTLRCSPRSGDLSVYWYQQSLDQGLQFLIQYYNGEERAKGNILERFSAQQFPDLHSELNLSSLELGDSALYFCASSVGQRNSGNTIYFGEGSWLTVV.

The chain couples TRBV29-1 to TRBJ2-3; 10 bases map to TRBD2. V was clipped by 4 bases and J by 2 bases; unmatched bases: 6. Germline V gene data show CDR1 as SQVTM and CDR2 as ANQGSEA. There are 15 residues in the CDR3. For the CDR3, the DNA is TGCAGCGTTGTGGCTAGCGGGGGACTCACAGATACGCAGTATTTT. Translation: CSVVASGGLTDTQYF.

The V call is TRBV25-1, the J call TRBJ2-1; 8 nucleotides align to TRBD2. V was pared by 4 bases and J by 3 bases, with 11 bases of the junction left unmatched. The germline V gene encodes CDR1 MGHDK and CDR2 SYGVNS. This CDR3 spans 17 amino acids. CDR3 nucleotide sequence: TGTGCCAGCAGTGCTGGCGGGGGGCCGCCCCTCTACAATGAGCAGTTCTTC. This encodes CASSAGGGPPLYNEQFF.

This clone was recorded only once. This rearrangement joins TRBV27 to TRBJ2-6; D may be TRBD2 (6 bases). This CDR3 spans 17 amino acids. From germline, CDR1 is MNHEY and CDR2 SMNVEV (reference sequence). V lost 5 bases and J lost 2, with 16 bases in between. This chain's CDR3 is CASSGGKRNPGANVLTF. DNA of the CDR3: TGTGCCAGCAGTGGGGGGAAAAGGAACCCTGGGGCCAACGTCCTGACTTTC.

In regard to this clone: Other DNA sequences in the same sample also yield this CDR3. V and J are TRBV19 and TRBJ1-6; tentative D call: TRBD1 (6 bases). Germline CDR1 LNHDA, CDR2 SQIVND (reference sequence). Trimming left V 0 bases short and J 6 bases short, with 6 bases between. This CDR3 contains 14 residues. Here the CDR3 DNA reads TGTGCCAGTAGTATAGACAGGGGTAATTCACCCCTCCACTTT. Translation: CASSIDRGNSPLHF.

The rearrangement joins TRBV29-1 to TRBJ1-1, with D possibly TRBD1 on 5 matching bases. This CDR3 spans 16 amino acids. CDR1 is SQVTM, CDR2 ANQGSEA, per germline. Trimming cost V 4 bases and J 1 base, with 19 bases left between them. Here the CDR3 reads CSVVVPQTVSNTEAFF. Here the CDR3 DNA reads TGCAGCGTTGTTGTACCTCAGACAGTATCGAACACTGAAGCTTTCTTT.

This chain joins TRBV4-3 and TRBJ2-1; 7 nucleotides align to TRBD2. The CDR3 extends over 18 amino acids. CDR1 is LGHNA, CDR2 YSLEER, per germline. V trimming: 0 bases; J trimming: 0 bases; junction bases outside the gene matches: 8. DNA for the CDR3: TGCGCCAGCAGCCAAGATAAGGGAGGGGCAATCTCCTACAATGAGCAGTTCTTC. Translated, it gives CASSQDKGGAISYNEQFF.

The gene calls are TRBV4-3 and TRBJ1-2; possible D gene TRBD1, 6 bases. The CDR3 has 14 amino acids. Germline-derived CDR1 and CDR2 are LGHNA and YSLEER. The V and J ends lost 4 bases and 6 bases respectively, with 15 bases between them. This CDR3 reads CASSPIRGANGYTF. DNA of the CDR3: TGCGCCAGCAGCCCCATCCGGGGGGCAAATGGCTACACCTTC.

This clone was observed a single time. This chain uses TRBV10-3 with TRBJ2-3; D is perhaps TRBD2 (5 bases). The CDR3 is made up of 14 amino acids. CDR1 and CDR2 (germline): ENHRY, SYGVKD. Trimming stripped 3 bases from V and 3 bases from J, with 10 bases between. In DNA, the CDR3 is TGTGCCATCAGTGACCTTCCGGGAACAGATACGCAGTATTTT. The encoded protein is CAISDLPGTDTQYF.

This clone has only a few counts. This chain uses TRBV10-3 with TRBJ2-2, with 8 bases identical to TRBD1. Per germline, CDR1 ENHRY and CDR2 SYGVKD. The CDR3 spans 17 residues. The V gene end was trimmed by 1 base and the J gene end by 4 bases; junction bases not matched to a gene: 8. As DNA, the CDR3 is TGTGCCATCAGTGAGTTAACTGGACAGGGTTTCACCGGGGAGCTGTTTTTT. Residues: CAISELTGQGFTGELFF.

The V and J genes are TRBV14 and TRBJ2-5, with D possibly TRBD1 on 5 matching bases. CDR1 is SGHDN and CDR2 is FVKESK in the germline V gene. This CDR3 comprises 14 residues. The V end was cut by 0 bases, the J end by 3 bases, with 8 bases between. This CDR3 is CASSQETEKETQYF. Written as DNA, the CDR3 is TGTGCCAGCAGCCAAGAGACAGAGAAAGAGACCCAGTACTTC.

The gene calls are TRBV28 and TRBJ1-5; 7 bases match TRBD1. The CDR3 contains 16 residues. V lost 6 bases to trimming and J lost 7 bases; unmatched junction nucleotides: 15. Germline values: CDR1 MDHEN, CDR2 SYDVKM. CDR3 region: CASRLYRDRPLQPQHF. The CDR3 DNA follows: TGTGCCAGCAGACTTTATCGGGACAGACCGCTACAGCCCCAGCATTTT.

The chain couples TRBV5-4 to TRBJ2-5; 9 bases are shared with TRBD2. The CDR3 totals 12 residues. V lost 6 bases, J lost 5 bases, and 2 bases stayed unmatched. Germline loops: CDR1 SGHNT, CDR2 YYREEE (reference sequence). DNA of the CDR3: TGTGCCAGCAACCTAGCGGGGGAGACCCAGTACTTC. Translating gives CASNLAGETQYF.

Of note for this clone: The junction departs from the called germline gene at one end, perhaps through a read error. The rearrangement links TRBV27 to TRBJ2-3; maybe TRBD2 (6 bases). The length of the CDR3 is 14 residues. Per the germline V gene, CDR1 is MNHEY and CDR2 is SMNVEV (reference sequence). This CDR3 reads CASNLGGNTDTQYF. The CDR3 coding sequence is TGTGCCAGCAATTTAGGAGGGAACACAGATACGCAGTATTTT.

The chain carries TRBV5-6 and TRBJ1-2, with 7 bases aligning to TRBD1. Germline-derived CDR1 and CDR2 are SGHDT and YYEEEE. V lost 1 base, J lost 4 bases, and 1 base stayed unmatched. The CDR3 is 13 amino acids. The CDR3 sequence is CASSLQGGYGYTF. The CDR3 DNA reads TGTGCCAGCAGCTTGCAGGGGGGCTATGGCTACACCTTC.

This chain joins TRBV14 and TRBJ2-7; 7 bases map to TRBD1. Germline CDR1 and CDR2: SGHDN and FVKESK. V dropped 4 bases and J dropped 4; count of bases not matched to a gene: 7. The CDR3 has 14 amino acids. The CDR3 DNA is TGTGCCAGCAGCCGACAGGGAGTCCGATACGAGCAGTACTTC. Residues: CASSRQGVRYEQYF.